Each of the 30 T cell receptor beta chains below was sequenced from the same sample in a study of blood T cell repertoires in COVID-19. Assay: immunoSEQ multiplex PCR; the TCRdb copy retains only in-frame clones and omits some. This sample has tens of thousands of clones, with 74% found just once. The sequenced material came from peripheral blood. These receptor sequences come from a man in his sixties or seventies with COVID-19, enrolled during active disease.

The rearrangement joins TRBV7-2 to TRBJ2-1; 13 bases align to TRBD2. Germline V gives CDR1 SGHTA, CDR2 FQGNSA. The ends lost 5 bases at V and 7 bases at J; junction bases unmatched: 5. The CDR3 runs to 15 residues. CDR3 region: CASSTGLAGINEQFF. In nucleotides, the CDR3 is TGTGCCAGCAGCACGGGACTAGCGGGAATAAATGAGCAGTTCTTC.

The chain employs TRBV29-1 and TRBJ2-3; 7 nucleotides agree with TRBD2. The CDR3 covers 11 residues. From germline, CDR1 is SQVTM and CDR2 ANQGSEA. J was trimmed by 3 bases and V by 7 bases; bases with no gene match: 1. Here the CDR3 reads CSASGTDTQYF. The CDR3, as DNA: TGCAGCGCTAGCGGAACAGATACGCAGTATTTT.

This clone was detected only once. The chain combines TRBV11-2 with TRBJ2-1; no reliable D call. From germline, CDR1 is SGHAT and CDR2 FQNNGV. The CDR3 length is 11 residues. The V end lost 4 bases, the J end lost 8 bases, and 6 bases lay between the germline ends. CDR3 DNA: TGTGCCAGCAGCTCGGTATATGAGCAGTTCTTC. It translates to CASSSVYEQFF.

The chain combines TRBV5-6 with TRBJ2-4, with TRBD1 matching 11 bases. Per germline, CDR1 SGHDT and CDR2 YYEEEE. This CDR3 contains 16 residues. With V trimmed by 4 bases and J by 2 bases, 5 bases remained unmatched. The CDR3 spells CASSIRDRGTKNIQYF. The CDR3 DNA sequence: TGTGCCAGCAGCATAAGGGACAGGGGGACCAAAAACATTCAGTACTTC.

Points on this clone: Other DNA variants within this sample encode the same CDR3. The chain combines TRBV7-9 with TRBJ2-7; no firm D call. This CDR3 comprises 14 residues. V lost 1 base and J lost 0, with 7 bases in between. The germline V gene has CDR1 SEHNR and CDR2 FQNEAQ (reference sequence). The CDR3 nucleotides are TGTGCCAGCAGCTTAGGCGGAGCCTCCTACGAGCAGTACTTC. It translates to CASSLGGASYEQYF.

The V and J genes are TRBV6-5 and TRBJ2-7, with D perhaps matching TRBD2 (6 bases). This CDR3 comprises 15 residues. V was cut by 6 bases and J by 2 bases, with 17 bases left in between. The germline gives CDR1 MNHEY, CDR2 SVGAGI. CDR3 DNA sequence: TGTGCCAGCAGGGGGGAGATCGGGAGACCCTACGAGCAGTACTTC. This gives the protein CASRGEIGRPYEQYF.

This clone was detected only a few times. The chain recombines TRBV3-1 (or the pseudogene TRBV3-2) with TRBJ2-7; 11 nucleotides align to TRBD1. Germline V lookup: CDR1 LGHDT, CDR2 YNNKEL (reference sequence). J was trimmed by 3 bases and V by 7 bases; bases with no gene match: 11. This CDR3 has 16 residues. In nucleotides, the CDR3 is TGTGCCAGCACCTTCGCAGGGGGGACAGGGGGCTACGAGCAGTACTTC. Amino acid sequence: CASTFAGGTGGYEQYF.

The V and J genes are TRBV30 and TRBJ1-5, with D possibly TRBD1 on 5 matching bases. The CDR3 is 14 residues long. Germline V gene lookup returns CDR1 GTSNPN and CDR2 SVGIG (reference sequence). Trimming took off 0 bases at V and 3 bases at J, with 9 bases between the two ends. As DNA, the CDR3 is TGTGCCTGGAGTGTGGGGCAGATCAATCAGCCCCAGCATTTT. Translating gives CAWSVGQINQPQHF.

The chain joins TRBV20-1 to TRBJ2-7; TRBD2 agrees at 8 bases. The CDR3 loop spans 15 amino acids. V was clipped by 3 bases and J by 2 bases; unmatched bases: 9. Germline assignment: CDR1 DFQATT and CDR2 SNEGSKA (reference sequence). This chain's CDR3 is CSASWGLVSTYEQYF. For the CDR3, the DNA is TGCAGTGCTAGTTGGGGACTAGTCTCAACCTACGAGCAGTACTTC.

This clone was detected a few times. In nucleotides, the CDR3 is TGCAGTGGAGGACAGGGGATAGCTTTCTTT. Amino acid sequence: CSGGQGIAFF. This chain connects TRBV20-1 to TRBJ1-1, with 9 bases lining up with TRBD1. Trimming cost V 7 bases and J 10 bases; bases outside gene matches: 4. The germline V gene encodes CDR1 DFQATT and CDR2 SNEGSKA (reference sequence). The CDR3 sequence is 10 residues long.

The chain employs TRBV12-3 or TRBV12-4 and TRBJ1-2, with unresolved D. V lost 2 bases and J lost 9, with 10 bases in between. This CDR3 region has 12 residues. Here the CDR3 DNA reads TGTGCCAGCAGTTTATGGCAGCGCCGCTACACCTTC. Amino acid sequence: CASSLWQRRYTF.

This clone was observed a few times. The rearrangement joins TRBV5-1 to TRBJ1-6; D is perhaps TRBD1 (6 bases). Germline V gives CDR1 SGHRS, CDR2 YFSETQ. There are 16 residues in the CDR3. V gave up 0 bases and J gave up 2 bases, with 9 bases separating them. The CDR3 nucleotides are TGCGCCAGCAGCTTGGGAGGACAGACCTATAATTCACCCCTCCACTTT. Translated, it gives CASSLGGQTYNSPLHF.

The table lists this clone with many counts. The J gene is TRBJ2-7, the V gene TRBV29-1, with 10 bases lining up with TRBD2. This CDR3 contains 14 residues. J lost 4 bases, V lost 6 bases, and 9 bases had no gene match. Germline-derived CDR1 and CDR2 are SQVTM and ANQGSEA. The CDR3 DNA follows: TGCAGCGTGTGGTCTCCGGGACTAGCGTACGAGCAGTACTTC. Residues: CSVWSPGLAYEQYF.

The chain joins TRBV3-1 (or the pseudogene TRBV3-2) to TRBJ1-1, with unresolved D. This CDR3 has 13 residues. V was cut by 2 bases and J by 4 bases, with 8 bases left in between. Germline CDR1 is LGHDT and CDR2 is YNNKEL (reference sequence). CDR3 sequence (DNA): TGTGCCAGCAGCCAATTGGAGATCACTGAAGCTTTCTTT. It encodes CASSQLEITEAFF.

The rearrangement joins TRBV30 to TRBJ2-7; a possible D gene is TRBD2 (5 bases). V was trimmed by 2 bases and J by 0 bases, leaving 11 bases between them. CDR1 is GTSNPN, CDR2 SVGIG, per germline (reference sequence). This CDR3 contains 14 residues. The CDR3 coding sequence is TGTGCCTGGAGTCGCGGGTTGAGCTCCTACGAGCAGTACTTC. This gives the protein CAWSRGLSSYEQYF.

The rearrangement links TRBV3-1 (or the pseudogene TRBV3-2) to TRBJ2-1; D might be TRBD2 (5 bases). The germline V and J ends were trimmed by 0 bases and 0 bases, with 18 bases remaining between them. CDR1 and CDR2 from the germline V gene are LGHDT and YNNKEL (reference sequence). CDR3 size: 19 residues. The CDR3 region is CASSQDSAGGPSSYNEQFF. CDR3 DNA sequence: TGTGCCAGCAGCCAAGATTCGGCGGGCGGACCGAGCTCCTACAATGAGCAGTTCTTC.

This chain uses TRBV4-2 with TRBJ1-5, with D perhaps TRBD1 (5 bases). Looked up from germline, CDR1 is LGHNA and CDR2 is YNFKEQ. Trimming removed 0 bases at V and 9 bases at J, with 15 bases between. This CDR3 region has 15 residues. The CDR3 region is CASSQDRTGGLPQHF. The CDR3 nucleotides read TGTGCCAGCAGCCAAGATCGCACTGGGGGACTGCCCCAGCATTTT.

This rearrangement joins TRBV28 to TRBJ2-1; 8 bases map to TRBD2. After removal of 9 bases from V and 8 bases from J, the junction contained 15 bases not matched to a gene. The CDR3 length is 15 residues. CDR1 and CDR2 from the germline V gene are MDHEN and SYDVKM. The CDR3 coding sequence is TGTGCCAGTCCACCCCGGGAGGGCCTTTCCGATGAGCAGTTCTTC. Protein product: CASPPREGLSDEQFF.

This clone has a single count. The chain is built from TRBV24-1 and TRBJ2-5; 11 positions agree with TRBD2. Germline V gives CDR1 KGHDR, CDR2 SFDVKD. V was pared by 0 bases and J by 4 bases, with 6 bases of the junction left unmatched. The CDR3 is 17 amino acids. CDR3 sequence (DNA): TGTGCCACCAGTGATTTGAGTCTAGCGGGAGGTGGAGAGACCCAGTACTTC. This sequence encodes CATSDLSLAGGGETQYF.

The chain is built from TRBV28 and TRBJ2-5; 9 bases match TRBD2. CDR1 MDHEN and CDR2 SYDVKM come from the germline V gene. CDR3 length: 16 residues. V lost 4 bases and J lost 4; bases outside the gene matches: 10. The CDR3 sequence is CASSSSGAGGGETQYF. CDR3 sequence (DNA): TGTGCCAGCAGTTCATCTGGGGCGGGAGGGGGAGAGACCCAGTACTTC.

The gene calls are TRBV9 and TRBJ2-3, with 9 bases matching TRBD2. From germline, CDR1 is SGDLS and CDR2 YYNGEE. The ends lost 2 bases at V and 1 base at J; junction bases unmatched: 8. The CDR3 extends over 17 amino acids. CDR3 DNA: TGTGCCAGCAGCGTGGGTGGGTCTAGCGGGGGCACAGATACGCAGTATTTT. Translating it yields CASSVGGSSGGTDTQYF.

This clone appeared a single time. The chain combines TRBV6-1 with TRBJ2-7; no clear D. V lost 1 base and J lost 6, with 10 bases in between. CDR3 length: 13 residues. CDR1 and CDR2 (germline): MNHNS, SASEGT. CDR3 nucleotides: TGTGCCAGCAGTGAAGGGTGGAGCCCCGAGCAGTACTTC. This sequence encodes CASSEGWSPEQYF.

The table lists this clone with a few counts. The junction does not match germline at one end; this may be a read error. CDR3: CASRITARYSNQPQHF. The CDR3, as DNA: TGTGCCAGTCGTATCACAGCACGTTATAGCAATCAGCCCCAGCATTTT. J is TRBJ1-5 and V is TRBV19; no firm D call. Germline-derived CDR1 and CDR2 are LNHDA and SQIVND (reference sequence). The CDR3 is 16 amino acids. Supplemented by reference TRBV19 and TRBJ1-5, the full variable domain reads DGGITQSPKYLFRKEGQNVTLSCEQNLNHDAMYWYRQDPGQGLRLIYYSQIVNDFQKGDIAEGYSVSREKKESFPLTVTSAQKNPTAFYLCASRITARYSNQPQHFGDGTRLSIL.

This clone occurred a few times. Other DNA sequences in the sample encode the same CDR3. This rearrangement joins TRBV4-3 to TRBJ2-3, with 10 bases matching TRBD2. The V gene's germline CDR1 is LGHNA and CDR2 YSLEER. Trimming took 0 bases from V and 3 from J; bases not matched to a gene: 3. There are 16 residues in the CDR3. CDR3 DNA: TGCGCCAGCAGCCAAGACCTAGCGGGAGCTACAGATACGCAGTATTTT. Translation gives CASSQDLAGATDTQYF.

V and J are TRBV19 and TRBJ2-1; 12 nucleotides agree with TRBD1. The CDR3 is 14 amino acids. J was trimmed by 7 bases and V by 9 bases; bases with no gene match: 7. Germline loops: CDR1 LNHDA, CDR2 SQIVND (reference sequence). CDR3 in amino acids: CASTGQGARNEQFF. The CDR3 DNA is TGTGCCAGCACGGGACAGGGGGCGAGAAATGAGCAGTTCTTC. The full variable domain, its missing parts supplied by reference TRBV19 and TRBJ2-1, is DGGITQSPKYLFRKEGQNVTLSCEQNLNHDAMYWYRQDPGQGLRLIYYSQIVNDFQKGDIAEGYSVSREKKESFPLTVTSAQKNPTAFYLCASTGQGARNEQFFGPGTRLTVL.

The chain uses TRBV7-2 and TRBJ2-3; possibly TRBD2 for D (5 bases). V gave up 1 base and J gave up 10 bases, with 12 bases separating them. CDR3 size: 13 residues. Germline CDR1 and CDR2: SGHTA and FQGNSA. CDR3 DNA: TGTGCCAGCAGCTTAGTTACTAGTGTCGCGCAGTATTTT. Its protein product is CASSLVTSVAQYF.

V usage is TRBV4-1 and J usage is TRBJ2-1, with a possible D match to TRBD2 (6 bases). The CDR3 length is 18 residues. V lost 1 base and J lost 10, with 26 bases in between. Per germline, CDR1 MGHRA and CDR2 YSYEKL. The CDR3 spells CASSQVRGYSGLPGEQFF. The CDR3 DNA sequence: TGCGCCAGCAGCCAAGTTCGGGGCTATAGCGGCCTCCCGGGGGAGCAGTTCTTC.

The rearrangement links TRBV29-1 to TRBJ1-6, with D tentatively TRBD1 (6 bases). Germline CDR1 is SQVTM and CDR2 is ANQGSEA. Trimming shortened V by 0 bases and J by 10 bases, and 7 bases separated the two germline ends. CDR3 length: 12 residues. Here the CDR3 DNA reads TGCAGCGTTGAAGAACAGGGATCACCCCTCCACTTT. Protein: CSVEEQGSPLHF.

This rearrangement joins TRBV18 to TRBJ2-2; possibly TRBD1 for D (6 bases). The CDR3 consists of 16 residues. Germline CDR1 reads KGHSH; CDR2 reads LQKENI. V was cut by 0 bases and J by 5 bases, with 13 bases left in between. CDR3 sequence (DNA): TGTGCCAGCTCACCACCGACAGGTAGAGAAACCGGGGAGCTGTTTTTT. This codes for CASSPPTGRETGELFF.

The V call is TRBV29-1, the J call TRBJ1-5; TRBD1 aligns across 7 bases. Germline V gives CDR1 SQVTM, CDR2 ANQGSEA. This CDR3 region has 13 residues. Germline trimming cut 5 bases from V and 4 bases from J; bases unmatched to any gene: 5. The CDR3, as DNA: TGCAGCGTTACCAGGGGGGTAAATCAGCCCCAGCATTTT. Residues: CSVTRGVNQPQHF.